This TCR beta chain comes out of a study of blood T cell repertoires in COVID-19. Looking at the study overall: Specimens from acute and convalescent COVID-19 originated in the United States, Italy and Spain.

Authors' methods: Reference gene primers were amplified, and this amplification served to estimate nucleated cell counts. Sequenced by immunoSEQ multiplex PCR; TCRdb stores in-frame clones only, minus some. V and J calls and clone size come straight from that table; D and trimming were deduced from the DNA. The sample lists about 370,000 clones; 85% to 90% were seen once. Symptom resolution, clearance, or two negative PCRs marked the recovered donors of Cohort 3. CDR1 SGHAT and CDR2 FQNNGV come from the germline V gene. The V segment lost 1 base and the J segment 5 bases; nucleotides outside the gene matches: 8. CDR3 size: 16 residues.

Sequencing was done on a sample of PBMCs or T cells enriched from blood (not recorded which). The receptor was isolated from a man younger than 30 who had recovered from COVID-19. V gene TRBV11-2 combines with J gene TRBJ2-1, with 7 bases matching TRBD2. CDR3 region: CASSLGWGGYNNEQFF. The CDR3 DNA reads as TGTGCCAGCAGCTTAGGTTGGGGGGGGTATAACAATGAGCAGTTCTTC.